The following is a T cell receptor beta chain sequence with its context. The sample comes from a study of T cell changes during pregnancy in multiple sclerosis. TCRdb's table, derived via immunoSEQ multiplex PCR, lists solely in-frame clones and lacks some. Found here are about 73,000 clones, 85% to 95% of them singletons; the top ten hold approximately 2.8%. The V end lost 2 bases, the J end lost 2 bases, and 9 bases lay between the germline ends. CDR3 size: 13 residues. Germline assignment: CDR1 GTSNPN and CDR2 SVGIG (reference sequence). The V call is TRBV30, the J call TRBJ1-2; D is unclear. This TCR derives from a female donor in good health, enrolled as a control in a pregnancy study. Sequencing was performed on peripheral blood, taken in the third trimester of pregnancy. CDR3 amino acids: CAWSFPGNYGYTF. The CDR3 DNA reads as TGTGCCTGGAGTTTTCCGGGAAACTATGGCTACACCTTC.